This T cell receptor beta chain was found in a study of human versus mouse CDR3 diversity and MHC coevolution. About the study: Samples had between roughly 0.6 x 10^7 and 1.8 x 10^7 valid reads.

Germline CDR1 and CDR2: MDHEN and SYDVKM. Trimming removed 3 bases from V and 1 base from J, with 12 bases in between. This CDR3 contains 15 residues. Whole-study findings and limits: Compared with mice, human CDR3s carried more deletions and insertions on average.

Using immunoSEQ multiplex PCR, the repertoire was profiled, and TCRdb retains in-frame clones only, with some absent. The repertoire holds tens of thousands of clones, with 85% to 95% as singletons. Comments on this clone: The target antigen is unknown.

The TCR was taken from a person aged 30 to 70 in good health. Input material: naive CD4+ T cells from blood. This sample's subset: CD45RO-negative CD62L-positive naive CD4 T cells. This chain links TRBV28 with TRBJ1-2; a weak D match, TRBD1 (5 bases). The CDR3 here is CASSLGGGNNYGYTF. The CDR3 bases are TGTGCCAGCAGTTTGGGGGGGGGAAATAACTATGGCTACACCTTC.